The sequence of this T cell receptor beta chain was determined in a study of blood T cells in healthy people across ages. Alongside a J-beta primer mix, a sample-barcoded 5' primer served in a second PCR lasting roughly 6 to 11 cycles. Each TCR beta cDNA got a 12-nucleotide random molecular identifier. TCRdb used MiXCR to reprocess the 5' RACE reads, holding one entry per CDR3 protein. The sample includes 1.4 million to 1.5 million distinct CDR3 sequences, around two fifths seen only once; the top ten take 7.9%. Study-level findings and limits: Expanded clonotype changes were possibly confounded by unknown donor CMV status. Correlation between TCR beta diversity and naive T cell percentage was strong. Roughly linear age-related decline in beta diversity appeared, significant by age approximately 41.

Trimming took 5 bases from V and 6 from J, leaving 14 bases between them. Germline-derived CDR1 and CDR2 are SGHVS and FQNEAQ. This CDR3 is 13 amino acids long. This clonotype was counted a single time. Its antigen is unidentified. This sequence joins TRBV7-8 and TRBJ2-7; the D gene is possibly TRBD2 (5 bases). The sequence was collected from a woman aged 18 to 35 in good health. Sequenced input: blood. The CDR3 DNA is TGTGCCAGCAGCCCCGGACTTACGGGCGAGCAGTACTTC. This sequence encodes CASSPGLTGEQYF.